This entry concerns a single T cell receptor beta chain. Its antigen is currently not known. Base qualities are missing; no much larger clone stands one base away. The entire amount of isolated RNA was reverse transcribed using the High Capacity cDNA Reverse Transcription Kit, so the sequenced TCRB transcripts were expressed ones. Deep immunoSEQ sequencing was performed on naive, central memory and regulatory T cell samples, with an average of roughly 4 million total reads per sample. After sorted cells were lysed in RLT buffer, RNA was extracted with DNase-treated RNeasy Micro or Mini kits, with the choice depending on cell number. To prevent cross-contamination, each cell subset was processed individually, whereas patient and healthy donor samples were processed jointly. TCRB sequences were amplified from cDNA with the immunoSEQ multiplex PCR, producing 87-bp fragments spanning the CDR3 region. Sequencing of the amplicons was performed on the Illumina HiSeq platform. In the original analysis: PCR bias was computationally corrected using synthetic template baselines, reads within Hamming distance 2 were collapsed, and singletons that could not be merged were discarded. Reads were aligned against IMGT to assign V, D and J genes, CDR3 length and insertions or deletions at six rearrangement sites. Within each subset, clonotype counts were normalized to the number of sorted cells before true diversity and Gini coefficients were calculated with the tcR R package. Repertoire sharing was quantified using the overlap coefficient calculated on TCRB nucleotide sequences. Out-of-frame TCRB sequences from naive cells were analyzed to stand in for the pre-selection repertoire. This is the immuneACCESS table as TCRdb keeps it, with only in-frame sequences that have V and J called. A part of the clones is gone; compared with another copy, unresolved V genes explain less than half, and the rest is unexplained. V and J calls and clone size come straight from that table; D and trimming were deduced from the DNA. In all, the sample holds some 290,000 clones, and around 24% of those were seen once. The ten largest clonotypes hold around 0.013% of the sample.

The CDR3 measures 16 amino acids from cysteine to phenylalanine. This entry keeps only the CDR3 DNA: 48 bases, framed from base 1. V gives up 3 bases and J gives up 0 bases, and the segment between their germline ends measures 12 bases. CDR1 is given as SGDLS and CDR2 as YYNGEE, both from the germline V gene. The data belong to a study of beta chain features in type 1 diabetes (dated by TCRdb to 2016 to 2019). Study-level background: No differences in mean age, gender distribution, total cell number or subset yield were found between patients and healthy donors. A total of approximately 100,000,000 sorted cells were examined across all samples, and the number of cells per subset was strongly correlated with RNA yield. In the study, TCRB repertoires of sorted circulating CD4+ T cell subsets from recently diagnosed type 1 diabetes patients were compared with those of matched healthy donors. Regulatory and stem cell-like memory subsets were isolated from only 8 patients and roughly eight healthy donors, whereas naive and central memory subsets came from all 28 donors. General findings and caveats noted by the study authors: Sequencing cDNA rather than genomic DNA could over-represent highly expressing activated cells, although activation and CD3 levels did not differ between groups. PCR might favor shorter templates, but patient and control samples were amplified and corrected together, so any skew would affect both groups equally. Only small numbers of individuals were included in the HLA sub-analyses, which left unresolved whether HLA type had any influence on TCRB rearrangement. In all four CD4+ subsets, TCRB CDR3 length was moderately but significantly shorter in type 1 diabetes patients. At VDJ recombination sites, patients with type 1 diabetes made fewer insertions and deleted more nucleotides, a pattern implying thymic rearrangement abnormalities. Naive, central memory and regulatory TCRB repertoires appeared to be more alike among patients than among healthy donors.

A single peripheral blood draw of around 120 mL on average was collected from each donor into heparinised tubes. Naive, central memory, regulatory and stem cell-like memory CD4+ T cells were sorted on a BD FACSAria II using a panel including CD45RO, CCR7, CD25, CD127, CD95 and CD27. Every sorted population had a purity above 95%. PBMCs were separated immediately by Lymphoprep density gradient centrifugation and were stained directly, without being cultured. To minimize batch effects, samples were stained and sorted in pairs, one healthy donor with one patient per experiment. The material sequenced was naive CD4+ T cells from blood. The label giving this sample's cell subset or site can be read as: true naive CD4+ T cells. The V gene is TRBV9 and the J gene is TRBJ2-2; too little of a D gene remains to name it. The receptor was isolated from a woman in her 30s with type 1 diabetes. The CDR3 region: CASSAFTYANTGELFF. The bases read TGTGCCAGCAGCGCCTTCACATACGCGAACACCGGGGAGCTGTTTTTT.